Listed below are T cell receptor beta chains from one sample, sequenced in a study of T cells in Graves' hyperthyroidism and ophthalmopathy. One entry per CDR3 protein, called by TCRdb with MiXCR from the multiplex PCR reads. The sample gives some 150,000 distinct CDR3 sequences, 22% of which show up once; around two thirds is in the top ten. The specimen sequenced was blood. Receptors were obtained from a woman aged 45-59 years with Graves' hyperthyroidism that later progressed to Graves' ophthalmopathy. The CDR3 runs from the conserved cysteine through the conserved F or W. Each record gives: clone size, V gene, J gene, D gene, CDR3 protein, CDR3 DNA. A D gene is named only where the DNA matches it firmly. Rows may omit the clone size; those that give it use once, few, many or a size class.

clone_size: few; v_call: TRBV6-1; j_call: TRBJ1-4; d_call: -; cdr3_aa: CASRRDFNEKLFF; cdr3_nt: TGTGCCAGCAGACGGGACTTTAATGAAAAACTGTTTTTT
clone_size: many; v_call: TRBV20-1; j_call: TRBJ1-2; d_call: TRBD1; cdr3_aa: CSARDLRSTGGVGGYTF; cdr3_nt: TGCAGTGCTAGAGATCTGCGGTCGACAGGGGGGGTCGGTGGCTACACCTTC
clone_size: many; v_call: TRBV28; j_call: TRBJ2-1; d_call: -; cdr3_aa: CASSFGSGYNEQFF; cdr3_nt: TGTGCCAGCAGTTTTGGTAGCGGTTACAATGAGCAGTTCTTC
clone_size: -; v_call: TRBV5-4; j_call: TRBJ1-4; d_call: TRBD1; cdr3_aa: CASSSGTGEEKLFF; cdr3_nt: TGTGCCAGCAGCTCCGGGACAGGGGAAGAAAAACTGTTTTTT
clone_size: many; v_call: TRBV18; j_call: TRBJ2-1; d_call: -; cdr3_aa: CASSPALALSYNEQFF; cdr3_nt: TGTGCCAGCTCACCTGCCCTAGCGCTATCCTACAATGAGCAGTTCTTC
clone_size: once; v_call: TRBV3-1; j_call: TRBJ2-1; d_call: TRBD2; cdr3_aa: CASSQLAGGPSEQFF; cdr3_nt: TGTGCCAGCAGCCAACTAGCGGGAGGGCCTAGTGAGCAGTTCTTC
clone_size: -; v_call: TRBV12-3/TRBV12-4; j_call: TRBJ1-4; d_call: -; cdr3_aa: CASSLNDGEKLFF; cdr3_nt: TGTGCCAGCAGTTTAAATGACGGTGAAAAACTGTTTTTT
clone_size: -; v_call: TRBV3-1; j_call: TRBJ1-1; d_call: -; cdr3_aa: CASSQYGGNTEAFF; cdr3_nt: TGTGCCAGCAGCCAGTACGGGGGGAACACTGAAGCTTTCTTT
clone_size: -; v_call: TRBV27; j_call: TRBJ2-1; d_call: -; cdr3_aa: CASSLSAGSLHNEQFF; cdr3_nt: TGTGCCAGCAGTTTATCGGCAGGGTCCCTGCACAATGAGCAGTTCTTC
clone_size: -; v_call: TRBV11-2; j_call: TRBJ2-7; d_call: -; cdr3_aa: CASSLGLNEQYF; cdr3_nt: TGTGCCAGCAGCTTAGGGCTCAACGAGCAGTACTTC
clone_size: few; v_call: TRBV5-1; j_call: TRBJ1-4; d_call: TRBD1; cdr3_aa: CASRDRGGGEKLFF; cdr3_nt: TGCGCCAGCAGAGACAGGGGAGGCGGTGAAAAACTGTTTTTT
clone_size: many; v_call: TRBV3-1; j_call: TRBJ2-2; d_call: -; cdr3_aa: CASSQRTTGELFF; cdr3_nt: TGTGCCAGCAGCCAGCGTACCACCGGGGAGCTGTTTTTT
clone_size: -; v_call: TRBV28; j_call: TRBJ2-1; d_call: -; cdr3_aa: CASSSDDGYNEQFF; cdr3_nt: TGTGCCAGCAGTTCGGATGACGGTTACAATGAGCAGTTCTTC
clone_size: -; v_call: TRBV15; j_call: TRBJ2-1; d_call: -; cdr3_aa: CATSRVGGTDEQFF; cdr3_nt: TGTGCCACCAGCAGAGTAGGCGGGACCGATGAGCAGTTCTTC
clone_size: -; v_call: TRBV27; j_call: TRBJ2-2; d_call: TRBD2; cdr3_aa: CASSLSVAGVGHGELFF; cdr3_nt: TGTGCCAGCAGTTTATCGGTAGCGGGAGTCGGTCACGGGGAGCTGTTTTTT
clone_size: once; v_call: TRBV5-1; j_call: TRBJ1-2; d_call: -; cdr3_aa: CASSLVDRSYGYTF; cdr3_nt: TGCGCCAGCAGCTTGGTGGACAGAAGCTATGGCTACACCTTC
clone_size: -; v_call: TRBV6-9; j_call: TRBJ1-1; d_call: TRBD1; cdr3_aa: CASSYRQGGNTEAFF; cdr3_nt: TGTGCCAGCAGTTATCGACAGGGGGGGAACACTGAAGCTTTCTTT
clone_size: many; v_call: TRBV27; j_call: TRBJ2-3; d_call: TRBD1; cdr3_aa: CASSPMTGRSTDTQYF; cdr3_nt: TGTGCCAGCAGTCCCATGACAGGGAGAAGTACAGATACGCAGTATTTT
clone_size: many; v_call: TRBV12-3/TRBV12-4; j_call: TRBJ2-3; d_call: -; cdr3_aa: CASSLLVGSPDTQYF; cdr3_nt: TGTGCCAGCAGTTTATTAGTTGGTAGCCCAGATACGCAGTATTTT
clone_size: few; v_call: TRBV10-3; j_call: TRBJ1-1; d_call: TRBD1; cdr3_aa: CAISDPTGEEAFF; cdr3_nt: TGTGCCATCAGTGACCCGACAGGGGAGGAAGCTTTCTTT
clone_size: -; v_call: TRBV6-5; j_call: TRBJ2-1; d_call: -; cdr3_aa: CASSYQRGSYNEQFF; cdr3_nt: TGTGCCAGCAGTTACCAGCGCGGGTCCTACAATGAGCAGTTCTTC
clone_size: -; v_call: TRBV3-1; j_call: TRBJ2-5; d_call: -; cdr3_aa: CASSLKTSSPQYF; cdr3_nt: TGTGCCAGCAGCCTCAAGACTAGTTCCCCCCAGTACTTC
clone_size: many; v_call: TRBV3-1; j_call: TRBJ2-7; d_call: TRBD2; cdr3_aa: CASSHLAGGYEQYF; cdr3_nt: TGTGCCAGCAGCCATCTAGCGGGAGGCTACGAGCAGTACTTC
clone_size: few; v_call: TRBV3-1; j_call: TRBJ2-3; d_call: -; cdr3_aa: CASSVRADTQYF; cdr3_nt: TGTGCCAGCAGCGTAAGGGCAGATACGCAGTATTTT
clone_size: many; v_call: TRBV11-2; j_call: TRBJ1-1; d_call: TRBD1; cdr3_aa: CASSMGQGRFTEAFF; cdr3_nt: TGTGCCAGCAGCATGGGACAGGGGCGATTTACTGAAGCTTTCTTT
clone_size: -; v_call: TRBV20-1; j_call: TRBJ2-7; d_call: TRBD1; cdr3_aa: CSARDPGTGPYEQYF; cdr3_nt: TGCAGTGCTAGAGATCCCGGGACAGGGCCCTACGAGCAGTACTTC
clone_size: once; v_call: TRBV12-3/TRBV12-4; j_call: TRBJ2-2; d_call: TRBD2; cdr3_aa: CASSPWPALAGDRLGELFF; cdr3_nt: TGTGCCAGCAGTCCCTGGCCGGCTCTAGCGGGAGATAGGCTCGGGGAGCTGTTTTTT
clone_size: many; v_call: TRBV24-1; j_call: TRBJ2-7; d_call: -; cdr3_aa: CATSDARGPYEQYF; cdr3_nt: TGTGCCACCAGTGATGCGAGGGGTCCGTACGAGCAGTACTTC
clone_size: -; v_call: TRBV6-2/TRBV6-3; j_call: TRBJ1-1; d_call: TRBD1; cdr3_aa: CASSAGQGLMNTEAFF; cdr3_nt: TGTGCCAGCAGTGCCGGACAGGGGCTCATGAACACTGAAGCTTTCTTT
clone_size: many; v_call: TRBV28; j_call: TRBJ1-4; d_call: -; cdr3_aa: CASSSVNEKLFF; cdr3_nt: TGTGCCAGCAGTTCGGTAAATGAAAAACTGTTTTTT
clone_size: many; v_call: TRBV3-1; j_call: TRBJ2-7; d_call: TRBD2; cdr3_aa: CASSLAQLAGVTYEQYF; cdr3_nt: TGTGCCAGCAGCTTGGCCCAATTAGCGGGAGTCACCTACGAGCAGTACTTC
clone_size: few; v_call: TRBV4-1; j_call: TRBJ2-5; d_call: TRBD2; cdr3_aa: CASSQLAGKQTQYF; cdr3_nt: TGCGCCAGCAGCCAACTAGCGGGAAAACAGACCCAGTACTTC
clone_size: many; v_call: TRBV20-1; j_call: TRBJ2-1; d_call: TRBD2; cdr3_aa: CSANKGTSGALGNEQFF; cdr3_nt: TGCAGTGCTAACAAAGGGACTAGCGGAGCCTTGGGGAATGAGCAGTTCTTC
clone_size: -; v_call: TRBV2; j_call: TRBJ1-5; d_call: TRBD1; cdr3_aa: CASREDRGPQPQHF; cdr3_nt: TGTGCCAGCAGAGAAGACAGGGGTCCTCAGCCCCAGCATTTT
clone_size: many; v_call: TRBV5-1; j_call: TRBJ2-5; d_call: TRBD2; cdr3_aa: CASSVGAGGRGETQYF; cdr3_nt: TGCGCCAGCAGCGTAGGAGCGGGAGGCCGAGGGGAGACCCAGTACTTC
clone_size: -; v_call: TRBV5-4; j_call: TRBJ1-1; d_call: -; cdr3_aa: CASSSGPQTEAFF; cdr3_nt: TGTGCCAGCAGCTCCGGTCCGCAGACTGAAGCTTTCTTT
clone_size: once; v_call: TRBV11-2; j_call: TRBJ1-1; d_call: -; cdr3_aa: CAKGPNTEAFF; cdr3_nt: TGTGCCAAAGGGCCGAACACTGAAGCTTTCTTT
clone_size: many; v_call: TRBV20-1; j_call: TRBJ2-1; d_call: -; cdr3_aa: CSVLELVAEYNEQFF; cdr3_nt: TGCAGTGTACTAGAGCTGGTAGCGGAGTACAATGAGCAGTTCTTC
clone_size: many; v_call: TRBV19; j_call: TRBJ2-2; d_call: -; cdr3_aa: CASSTKPRTIWDTGELFF; cdr3_nt: TGTGCCAGCTCGACTAAACCACGGACTATTTGGGACACCGGGGAGCTGTTTTTT
clone_size: many; v_call: TRBV19; j_call: TRBJ1-1; d_call: -; cdr3_aa: CASSIDHTLNTEAFF; cdr3_nt: TGTGCCAGTAGTATAGATCACACCTTGAACACTGAAGCTTTCTTT
clone_size: many; v_call: TRBV28; j_call: TRBJ2-3; d_call: -; cdr3_aa: CASGYLDTQYF; cdr3_nt: TGTGCCAGCGGATACTTGGATACGCAGTATTTT
clone_size: few; v_call: TRBV5-5; j_call: TRBJ1-4; d_call: -; cdr3_aa: CASSLRVGRANMFF; cdr3_nt: TGTGCCAGCAGCTTGAGGGTAGGGCGGGCGAATATGTTTTTT
clone_size: -; v_call: TRBV9; j_call: TRBJ2-7; d_call: -; cdr3_aa: CASSAGALGFSEQYF; cdr3_nt: TGTGCCAGCAGCGCAGGGGCATTAGGGTTTAGCGAGCAGTACTTC
clone_size: few; v_call: TRBV28; j_call: TRBJ2-2; d_call: -; cdr3_aa: CASSRGPGELFF; cdr3_nt: TGTGCCAGCAGCAGGGGTCCCGGGGAGCTGTTTTTT
clone_size: few; v_call: TRBV9; j_call: TRBJ2-1; d_call: TRBD2; cdr3_aa: CASSPGTSGYHEQFF; cdr3_nt: TGTGCCAGCAGCCCCGGGACTAGTGGGTACCATGAGCAGTTCTTC
clone_size: few; v_call: TRBV6-1; j_call: TRBJ2-1; d_call: TRBD2; cdr3_aa: CASNTRTRTNEQFF; cdr3_nt: TGTGCCAGCAATACAAGGACTAGAACGAATGAGCAGTTCTTC
clone_size: few; v_call: TRBV6-5; j_call: TRBJ1-1; d_call: -; cdr3_aa: CASSYGTTGNTEAFF; cdr3_nt: TGTGCCAGCAGTTACGGGACTACAGGGAACACTGAAGCTTTCTTT